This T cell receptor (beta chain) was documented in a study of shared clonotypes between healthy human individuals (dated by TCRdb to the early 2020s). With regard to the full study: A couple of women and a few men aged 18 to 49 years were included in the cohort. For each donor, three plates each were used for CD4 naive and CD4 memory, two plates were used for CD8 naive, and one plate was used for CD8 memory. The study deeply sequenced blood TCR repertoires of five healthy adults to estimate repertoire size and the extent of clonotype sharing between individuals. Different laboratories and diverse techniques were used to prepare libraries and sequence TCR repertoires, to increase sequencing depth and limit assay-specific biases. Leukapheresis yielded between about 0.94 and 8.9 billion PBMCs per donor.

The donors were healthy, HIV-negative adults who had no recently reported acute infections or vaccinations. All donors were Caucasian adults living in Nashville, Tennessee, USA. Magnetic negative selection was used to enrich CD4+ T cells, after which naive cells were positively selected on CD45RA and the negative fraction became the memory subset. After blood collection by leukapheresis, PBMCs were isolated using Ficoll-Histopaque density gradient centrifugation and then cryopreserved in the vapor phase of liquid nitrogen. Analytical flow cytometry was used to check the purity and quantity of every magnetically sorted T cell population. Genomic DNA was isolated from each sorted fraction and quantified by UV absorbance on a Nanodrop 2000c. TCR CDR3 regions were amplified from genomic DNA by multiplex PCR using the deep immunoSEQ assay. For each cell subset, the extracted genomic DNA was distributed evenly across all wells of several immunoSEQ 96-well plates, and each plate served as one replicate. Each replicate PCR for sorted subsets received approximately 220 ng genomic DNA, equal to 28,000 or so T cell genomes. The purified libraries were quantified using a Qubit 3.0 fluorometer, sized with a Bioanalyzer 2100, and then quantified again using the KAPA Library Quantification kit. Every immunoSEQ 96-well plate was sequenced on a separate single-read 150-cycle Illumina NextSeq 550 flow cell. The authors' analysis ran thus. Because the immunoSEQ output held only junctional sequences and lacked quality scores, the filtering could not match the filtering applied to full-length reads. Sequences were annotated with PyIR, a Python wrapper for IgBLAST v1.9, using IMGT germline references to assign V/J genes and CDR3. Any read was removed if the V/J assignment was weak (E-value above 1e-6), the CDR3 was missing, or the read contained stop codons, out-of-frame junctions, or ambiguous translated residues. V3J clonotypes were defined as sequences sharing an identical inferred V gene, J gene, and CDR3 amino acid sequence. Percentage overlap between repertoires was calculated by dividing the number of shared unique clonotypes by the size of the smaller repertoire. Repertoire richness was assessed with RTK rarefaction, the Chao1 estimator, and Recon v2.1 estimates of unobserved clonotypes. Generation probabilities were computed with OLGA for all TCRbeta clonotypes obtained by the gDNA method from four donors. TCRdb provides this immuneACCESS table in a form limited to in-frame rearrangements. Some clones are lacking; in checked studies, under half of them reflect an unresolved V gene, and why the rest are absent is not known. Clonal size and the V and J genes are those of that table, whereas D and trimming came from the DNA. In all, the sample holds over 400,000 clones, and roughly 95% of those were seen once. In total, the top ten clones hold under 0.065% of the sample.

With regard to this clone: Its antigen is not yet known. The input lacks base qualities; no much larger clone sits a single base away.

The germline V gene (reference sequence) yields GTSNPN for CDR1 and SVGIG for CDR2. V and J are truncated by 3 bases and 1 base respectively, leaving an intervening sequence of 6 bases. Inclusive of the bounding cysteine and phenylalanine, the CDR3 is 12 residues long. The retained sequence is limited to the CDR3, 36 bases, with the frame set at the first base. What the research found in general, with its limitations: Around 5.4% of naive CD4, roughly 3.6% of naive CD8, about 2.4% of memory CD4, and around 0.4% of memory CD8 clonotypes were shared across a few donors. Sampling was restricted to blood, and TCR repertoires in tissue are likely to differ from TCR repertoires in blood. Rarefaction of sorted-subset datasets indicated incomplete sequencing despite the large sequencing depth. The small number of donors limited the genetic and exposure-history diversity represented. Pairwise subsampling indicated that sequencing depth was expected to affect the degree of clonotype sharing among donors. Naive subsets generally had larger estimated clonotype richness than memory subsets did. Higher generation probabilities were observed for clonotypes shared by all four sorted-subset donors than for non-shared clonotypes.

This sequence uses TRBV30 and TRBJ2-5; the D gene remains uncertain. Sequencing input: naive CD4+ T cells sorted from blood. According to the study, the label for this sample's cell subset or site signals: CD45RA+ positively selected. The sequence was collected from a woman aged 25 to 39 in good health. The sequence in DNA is TGTGCCTGGAGACAGCCCCAAGAGACCCAGTACTTC. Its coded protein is CAWRQPQETQYF.